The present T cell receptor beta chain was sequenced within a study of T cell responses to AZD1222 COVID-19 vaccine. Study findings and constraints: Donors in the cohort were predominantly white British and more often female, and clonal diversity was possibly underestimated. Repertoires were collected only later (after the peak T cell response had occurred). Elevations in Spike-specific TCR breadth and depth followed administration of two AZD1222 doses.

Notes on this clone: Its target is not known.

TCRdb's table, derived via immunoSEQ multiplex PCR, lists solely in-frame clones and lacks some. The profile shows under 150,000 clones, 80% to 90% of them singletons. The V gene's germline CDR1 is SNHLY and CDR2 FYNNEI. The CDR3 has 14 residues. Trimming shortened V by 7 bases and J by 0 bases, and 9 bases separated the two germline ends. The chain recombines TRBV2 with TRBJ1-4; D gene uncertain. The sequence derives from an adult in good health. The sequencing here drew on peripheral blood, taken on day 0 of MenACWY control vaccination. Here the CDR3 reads CASTREATNEKLFF. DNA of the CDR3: TGTGCCAGCACCCGGGAGGCAACTAATGAAAAACTGTTTTTT. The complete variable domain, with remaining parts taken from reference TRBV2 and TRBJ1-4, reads EPEVTQTPSHQVTQMGQEVILRCVPISNHLYFYWYRQILGQKVEFLVSFYNNEISEKSEIFDDQFSVERPDGSNFTLKIRSTKLEDSAMYFCASTREATNEKLFFGSGTQLSVL.